A single sample is the source of the 24 T cell receptor beta chains below, sequenced in a study of blood T cell repertoires in COVID-19. TCRdb's table, derived via immunoSEQ multiplex PCR, lists solely in-frame clones and lacks some. This table holds roughly 230,000 clones, about four fifths found once. Input material: peripheral blood. These TCRs come from a man aged 35 to 55 with active or convalescent COVID-19.

The chain has TRBV11-3 and TRBJ1-6; the D is unclear. V lost 5 bases, J lost 10 bases, and 15 bases lay in between. Germline V CDR1 and CDR2: SGHNT, YENEEA. CDR3 length: 14 amino acids. CDR3 region: CASSLEGSVSPLHF. In DNA, the CDR3 is TGTGCCAGCAGCCTTGAGGGTTCGGTCTCACCCCTCCACTTT.

This clone was counted once. The chain combines TRBV9 with TRBJ1-6; TRBD1 aligns across 7 bases. The germline CDR1 and CDR2 sequences are SGDLS and YYNGEE. The V segment lost 1 base and the J segment 8 bases; nucleotides outside the gene matches: 3. The CDR3 covers 14 residues. The CDR3 sequence is CASSVYQGDSPLHF. CDR3 DNA sequence: TGTGCCAGCAGCGTATACCAGGGGGATTCACCCCTCCACTTT. Variable domain in full (rest from reference TRBV9 and TRBJ1-6): DSGVTQTPKHLITATGQRVTLRCSPRSGDLSVYWYQQSLDQGLQFLIQYYNGEERAKGNILERFSAQQFPDLHSELNLSSLELGDSALYFCASSVYQGDSPLHFGNGTRLTVT.

The chain is built from TRBV11-2 and TRBJ2-7; TRBD2 agrees at 9 bases. Germline V gene lookup returns CDR1 SGHAT and CDR2 FQNNGV. This CDR3 comprises 16 residues. The V and J ends lost 1 base and 0 bases, in that order; junction bases with no gene match: 4. The CDR3 region is CASSLVTSGPSYEQYF. DNA of the CDR3: TGTGCCAGCAGCTTAGTGACTAGCGGACCCTCCTACGAGCAGTACTTC.

This chain connects TRBV20-1 to TRBJ1-1, with D uncertain. V lost 5 bases and J lost 8, with 12 bases in between. The CDR3 totals 11 residues. Germline V lookup: CDR1 DFQATT, CDR2 SNEGSKA (reference sequence). CDR3 region: CSAFTTPEAFF. The DNA for the CDR3 is TGCAGTGCTTTCACTACCCCCGAAGCTTTCTTT.

This rearrangement joins TRBV24-1 to TRBJ2-7; D may be TRBD2 (6 bases). The CDR3 has 16 residues. From germline, CDR1 is KGHDR and CDR2 SFDVKD. V was cut by 2 bases and J by 5 bases, with 18 bases left in between. The CDR3 sequence is CATSDSAAGTGHEQYF. The CDR3 DNA is TGTGCCACCAGTGATTCAGCGGCAGGGACTGGTCACGAGCAGTACTTC.

The rearrangement links TRBV6-1 to TRBJ2-7; TRBD1 is a possible D gene (6 bases). CDR3 size: 15 residues. CDR1 is MNHNS, CDR2 SASEGT, per germline. The germline V and J ends were trimmed by 1 base and 2 bases, with 12 bases remaining between them. Here the CDR3 DNA reads TGTGCCAGCAGTGAAGTATGGGCAGGGGCCTACGAGCAGTACTTC. Protein: CASSEVWAGAYEQYF.

This clone was found a few times. V and J are TRBV18 and TRBJ1-1; TRBD1 aligns across 11 bases. V lost 2 bases, J lost 8 bases, and 4 bases stayed unmatched. The CDR3 covers 14 residues. The V gene's germline CDR1 is KGHSH and CDR2 LQKENI. The CDR3 here is CASSPGTGGREAFF. The CDR3, as DNA: TGTGCCAGCTCACCAGGGACAGGGGGAAGAGAAGCTTTCTTT.

The chain joins TRBV6-5 to TRBJ1-2, with D hard to call. Germline V CDR1 and CDR2: MNHEY, SVGAGI. Trimming pared 8 bases from V and 8 bases from J, leaving 15 bases between. CDR3 length: 12 amino acids. CDR3 protein: CASGLPREGYTF. The DNA of the CDR3 is TGTGCCAGCGGGCTCCCGAGAGAGGGCTACACCTTC.

The chain has TRBV30 and TRBJ2-1; 7 bases align to TRBD1. CDR1 is GTSNPN, CDR2 SVGIG, per germline (reference sequence). The CDR3 length is 12 residues. V shed 1 base, J shed 15 bases, and the junction held 9 bases outside the gene matches. Here the CDR3 reads CAWSASGTEMFF. The CDR3 DNA sequence: TGTGCCTGGAGTGCTTCCGGGACAGAGATGTTCTTC.

V is TRBV5-1 and J is TRBJ2-7; D is ambiguous. Trimming took 4 bases from V and 5 from J, leaving 22 bases between them. Per the germline V gene, CDR1 is SGHRS and CDR2 is YFSETQ. The CDR3 is 16 residues long. As DNA, the CDR3 is TGCGCCAGCAGCCCAGACACGATCCTCCTCGCCCACGAGCAGTACTTC. Its protein is CASSPDTILLAHEQYF.

V and J are TRBV20-1 and TRBJ1-6; D is uncertain. The V end was cut by 3 bases, the J end by 0 bases, with 9 bases between. Germline loops: CDR1 DFQATT, CDR2 SNEGSKA (reference sequence). This CDR3 has 15 amino acids. The CDR3 DNA reads TGCAGTGCTAGTGGCTCTAGCTCCTATAATTCACCCCTCCACTTT. Amino acids: CSASGSSSYNSPLHF.

The chain is built from TRBV2 and TRBJ1-1; D might be TRBD1 (5 bases). This CDR3 is built from 12 residues. V was clipped by 7 bases and J by 4 bases, with 10 bases between them. Germline V CDR1 and CDR2: SNHLY, FYNNEI. The CDR3 reads CASTGQGTEAFF. Here the CDR3 DNA reads TGTGCCAGCACAGGGCAGGGCACTGAAGCTTTCTTT. Full variable domain (remainder filled in from reference TRBV2 and TRBJ1-1): EPEVTQTPSHQVTQMGQEVILRCVPISNHLYFYWYRQILGQKVEFLVSFYNNEISEKSEIFDDQFSVERPDGSNFTLKIRSTKLEDSAMYFCASTGQGTEAFFGQGTRLTVV.

The gene calls are TRBV7-9 and TRBJ1-1, with a weak D call TRBD1 (6 bases). V lost 8 bases to trimming and J lost 3 bases, with 16 bases between them. The CDR3 covers 14 residues. Per the germline V gene, CDR1 is SEHNR and CDR2 is FQNEAQ (reference sequence). In DNA form, the CDR3 reads TGTGCCAGCCGAAGCGTGACAGGAGACACTGAAGCTTTCTTT. As protein: CASRSVTGDTEAFF.

This chain uses TRBV19 with TRBJ1-5; 9 positions match TRBD1. The junction had 5 bases not matched to a gene; V was cut back by 5 bases and J by 0 bases. Germline CDR1 and CDR2: LNHDA and SQIVND (reference sequence). This CDR3 comprises 16 residues. The CDR3 DNA is TGTGCCAGTAGTCCGCGGACAGGGGATAGCAATCAGCCCCAGCATTTT. Translation: CASSPRTGDSNQPQHF.

V gene TRBV7-9 combines with J gene TRBJ2-1; TRBD2 matches 10 bases. This CDR3 is 15 amino acids long. The junction had 6 bases not matched to a gene; V was cut back by 5 bases and J by 5 bases. Per germline, CDR1 SEHNR and CDR2 FQNEAQ (reference sequence). The CDR3 reads CASSPPSGGHNEQFF. CDR3 sequence (DNA): TGTGCCAGCAGCCCCCCTAGCGGGGGCCACAATGAGCAGTTCTTC. Based on the CDR3 plus reference TRBV7-9 and TRBJ2-1, the full variable domain is DTGVSQNPRHKITKRGQNVTFRCDPISEHNRLYWYRQTLGQGPEFLTYFQNEAQLEKSRLLSDRFSAERPKGSFSTLEIQRTEQGDSAMYLCASSPPSGGHNEQFFGPGTRLTVL.

V and J are TRBV7-2 and TRBJ1-3, with TRBD1 as a possible D gene (5 bases). The CDR3 covers 13 residues. Germline V gene data show CDR1 as SGHTA and CDR2 as FQGNSA. Trimming left V 2 bases short and J 8 bases short, with 10 bases between. CDR3 sequence: CASSLSGLDTIYF. CDR3 nucleotide sequence: TGTGCCAGCAGCTTATCAGGGCTGGACACCATATATTTT.

The chain uses TRBV12-3 or TRBV12-4 and TRBJ1-1; 10 nucleotides align to TRBD1. The CDR3 extends over 13 amino acids. The V and J ends lost 4 bases and 4 bases, in that order; junction bases with no gene match: 0. The CDR3 nucleotides are TGTGCCAGCAGTTGGGACAGGGGCACTGAAGCTTTCTTT. This gives the protein CASSWDRGTEAFF.

The V call is TRBV29-1, the J call TRBJ1-1, with no clear D. V was shortened by 4 bases and J by 3 bases, with 9 bases between the two germline ends. CDR3 size: 12 residues. The V gene's germline CDR1 is SQVTM and CDR2 ANQGSEA. CDR3 DNA sequence: TGCAGCGTTGGAGGGTTTTACACTGAAGCTTTCTTT. Protein product: CSVGGFYTEAFF.

The gene calls are TRBV5-4 and TRBJ1-1; the D is unclear. The CDR3 runs 14 residues. Germline V gives CDR1 SGHNT, CDR2 YYREEE (reference sequence). Trimming pared 0 bases from V and 3 bases from J, leaving 9 bases between. The chain's CDR3 is CASSLEAQYTEAFF. The CDR3 DNA sequence: TGTGCCAGCAGCTTGGAGGCACAGTACACTGAAGCTTTCTTT. The variable domain in full, completed from reference TRBV5-4 and TRBJ1-1, reads ETGVTQSPTHLIKTRGQQVTLRCSSQSGHNTVSWYQQALGQGPQFIFQYYREEENGRGNFPPRFSGLQFPNYSSELNVNALELDDSALYLCASSLEAQYTEAFFGQGTRLTVV.

The chain links TRBV3-1 (or the pseudogene TRBV3-2) to TRBJ1-6, with D unresolved. The CDR3 consists of 16 residues. In germline, CDR1 is LGHDT, CDR2 YNNKEL (reference sequence). V lost 0 bases and J lost 7, with 13 bases in between. The DNA for the CDR3 is TGTGCCAGCAGCCAAGATTTTGCGGGGTGGAATTCACCCCTCCACTTT. Translation gives CASSQDFAGWNSPLHF.

CDR3 DNA sequence: TGTGCCAGCAGCCCTAGCGGGACGTCTAGCACAGATACGCAGTATTTT. Protein product: CASSPSGTSSTDTQYF. The chain carries TRBV6-4 and TRBJ2-3, with TRBD2 matching over 9 bases. After removal of 6 bases from V and 0 bases from J, the junction contained 7 bases not matched to a gene. CDR3 length equals 16 residues. Germline V CDR1 and CDR2: MRHNA, SNTAGT.

The chain is built from TRBV6-5 and TRBJ2-7, with 9 positions matching TRBD1. Trimming at V came to 5 bases and at J to 5 bases, leaving 7 bases not matched to a gene. CDR3 length equals 14 residues. Germline values: CDR1 MNHEY, CDR2 SVGAGI. CDR3 in amino acids: CASSPGTGINEQYF. The CDR3 DNA reads TGTGCCAGCAGTCCTGGGACAGGGATAAACGAGCAGTACTTC.

The table lists this clone with a few counts. The rearrangement links TRBV10-2 to TRBJ1-2; 7 nucleotides line up with TRBD1. There are 15 residues in the CDR3. Germline CDR1 WSHSY, CDR2 SAAADI. V trimming: 0 bases; J trimming: 0 bases; junction bases outside the gene matches: 1. The CDR3 coding sequence is TGCGCCAGCAGTGAGTCGGACAGGCCTAACTATGGCTACACCTTC. It specifies CASSESDRPNYGYTF.

The V gene is TRBV2, the J gene TRBJ2-7; 11 nucleotides agree with TRBD2. The V and J ends lost 5 bases and 5 bases, in that order; junction bases with no gene match: 8. The CDR3 contains 15 residues. The germline V gene encodes CDR1 SNHLY and CDR2 FYNNEI. The CDR3 DNA reads TGTGCCAGCAGTCTCATACTAGCGGGAGTTCACGAGCAGTACTTC. Its translation: CASSLILAGVHEQYF.